The source of this TCR beta chain is a study of blood T cell repertoires in COVID-19. Overall study context: The United States, Italy and Spain supplied acute and convalescent COVID-19 samples. Nucleic acid was either cDNA or gDNA, and it came from T cells, B-cell-depleted T cells, or PBMCs.

Seattle's enrolled individuals joined amid active infection and were then monitored longitudinally. Trimming at V came to 6 bases and at J to 3 bases, leaving 3 bases not matched to a gene. The CDR3 sequence is 13 residues long. Germline assignment: CDR1 MNHNY and CDR2 SVGAGI (reference sequence). The data were produced by immunoSEQ multiplex PCR, yet TCRdb's version contains in-frame clones alone and is incomplete. The repertoire has more than 300,000 clones, around 87% of them found once; the top ten carry under 1.1%. The sequenced sample was peripheral blood. The TCR comes from a woman aged 40 to 50 with COVID-19, enrolled during active disease. This chain joins TRBV6-6 and TRBJ2-7, with 9 bases matching TRBD1. CDR3 bases: TGTGCCAGCAGCAAGGACAGGGGCTACGAGCAGTACTTC. Amino acid sequence: CASSKDRGYEQYF.